The clone carrying this T cell receptor beta chain appeared a few times. This CDR3 spans 12 amino acids. Trimming cost V 5 bases and J 4 bases, with 9 bases left between them. Per germline, CDR1 KGHSH and CDR2 LQKENI. The data were taken from a study of response to subunit inactivated influenza vaccine. TCRdb reprocessed the RT-PCR reads via MiXCR and lists one record per CDR3 protein. This table has some 540,000 distinct CDR3 sequences, around 21% appearing once. A further study also used this sample, focusing on T cells expressing NK-cell markers. That report notes: TCR beta libraries carry UMIs added by 5'RACE template switching. Restriction of the sorted population to alpha-beta TCR T cells was achieved in several experiments with an anti-gamma-delta TCR antibody. The leading position in the CD3+CD56-NKG2C+ fraction of a handful of donors also went to these clonotypes.

V usage is TRBV18 and J usage is TRBJ2-7; D gene uncertain. This sequence was found in a man aged 45-60 years who received an inactivated influenza vaccine. The sequencing used CD4+ T cells sorted from PBMCs, collected 11 to 12 days after vaccination. The CDR3 here is CASSATVYEQYF. CDR3 nucleotide sequence: TGTGCCAGCTCAGCGACGGTGTACGAGCAGTACTTC.